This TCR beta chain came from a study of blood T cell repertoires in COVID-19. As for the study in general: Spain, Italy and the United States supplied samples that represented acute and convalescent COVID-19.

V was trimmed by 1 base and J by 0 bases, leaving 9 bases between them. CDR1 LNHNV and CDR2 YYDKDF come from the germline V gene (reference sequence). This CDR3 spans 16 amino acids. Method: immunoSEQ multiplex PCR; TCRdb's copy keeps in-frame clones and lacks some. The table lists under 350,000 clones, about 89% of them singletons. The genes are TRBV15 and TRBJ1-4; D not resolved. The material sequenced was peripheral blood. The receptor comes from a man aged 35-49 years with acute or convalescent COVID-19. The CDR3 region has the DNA TGTGCCACCAGCAGAGCGAGGAGTGCAACTAATGAAAAACTGTTTTTT. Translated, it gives CATSRARSATNEKLFF.